The sequence of this T cell receptor beta chain was determined in a study of blood T cell repertoires in COVID-19. Study details: From T cells, B-cell-depleted T cells, or PBMCs came the material, which was cDNA or gDNA.

The V and J ends lost 6 bases and 4 bases respectively, with 9 bases between them. The CDR3 spans 13 residues. The germline V gene encodes CDR1 SEHNR and CDR2 FQNEAQ (reference sequence). Assay: immunoSEQ multiplex PCR; the TCRdb copy retains only in-frame clones and omits some. The sample yields roughly 120,000 clones, about 90% seen once. The count of this clone is one. The TCR sequence derives from a man between 65 and 80 years old who had recovered from COVID-19. Sequenced sample: peripheral blood. This sequence joins TRBV7-9 and TRBJ1-4; D uncertain. This CDR3 is CASRPTYNEKLFF. The CDR3 DNA sequence: TGTGCCAGCAGGCCTACTTATAATGAAAAACTGTTTTTT.